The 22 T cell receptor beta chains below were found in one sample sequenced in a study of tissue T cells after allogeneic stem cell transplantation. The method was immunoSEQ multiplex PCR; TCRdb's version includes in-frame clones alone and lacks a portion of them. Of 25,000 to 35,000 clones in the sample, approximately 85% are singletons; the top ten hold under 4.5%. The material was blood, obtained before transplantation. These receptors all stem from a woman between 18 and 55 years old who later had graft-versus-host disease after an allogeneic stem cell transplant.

The CDR3: CASSPTPGQYYEQYF. The CDR3 bases are TGTGCCAGCAGCCCGACCCCGGGACAGTACTACGAGCAGTACTTC. The chain couples TRBV7-6 to TRBJ2-7, with 7 nucleotides matching TRBD1. CDR3 length equals 15 residues. V shed 5 bases and J 3 bases; nucleotides not matched to a gene: 10. CDR1 and CDR2 (germline): SGHVS, FNYEAQ.

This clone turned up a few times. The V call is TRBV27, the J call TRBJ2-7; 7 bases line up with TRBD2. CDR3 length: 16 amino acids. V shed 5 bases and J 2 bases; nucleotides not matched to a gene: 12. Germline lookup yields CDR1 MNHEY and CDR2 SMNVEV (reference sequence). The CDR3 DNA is TGTGCCAGCAGTGGGGGGGACTTCAGGGCAACCTACGAGCAGTACTTC. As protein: CASSGGDFRATYEQYF.

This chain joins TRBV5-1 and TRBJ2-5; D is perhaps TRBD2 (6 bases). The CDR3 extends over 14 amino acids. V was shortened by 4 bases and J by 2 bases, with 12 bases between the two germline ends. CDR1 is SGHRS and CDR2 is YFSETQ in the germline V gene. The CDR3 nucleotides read TGCGCCAGCAGCGGCAGGACTAATCAAGAGACCCAGTACTTC. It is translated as CASSGRTNQETQYF.

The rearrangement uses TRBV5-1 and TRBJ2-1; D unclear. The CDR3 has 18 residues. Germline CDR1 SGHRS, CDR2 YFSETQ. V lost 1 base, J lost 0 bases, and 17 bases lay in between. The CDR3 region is CASSLTNGAESSYNEQFF. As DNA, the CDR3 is TGCGCCAGCAGCTTGACTAACGGAGCTGAGAGCTCCTACAATGAGCAGTTCTTC. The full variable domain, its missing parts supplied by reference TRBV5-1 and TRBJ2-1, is KAGVTQTPRYLIKTRGQQVTLSCSPISGHRSVSWYQQTPGQGLQFLFEYFSETQRNKGNFPGRFSGRQFSNSRSEMNVSTLELGDSALYLCASSLTNGAESSYNEQFFGPGTRLTVL.

CDR3 sequence reads: CASSGFRNRGTGELFF. The CDR3 DNA sequence: TGTGCCAGCAGCGGTTTTCGGAACAGAGGAACCGGGGAGCTGTTTTTT. This sequence joins TRBV7-6 and TRBJ2-2; D remains unclear. Per the germline V gene, CDR1 is SGHVS and CDR2 is FNYEAQ. The V end lost 5 bases, the J end lost 5 bases, and 18 bases lay between the germline ends. CDR3 length: 16 residues.

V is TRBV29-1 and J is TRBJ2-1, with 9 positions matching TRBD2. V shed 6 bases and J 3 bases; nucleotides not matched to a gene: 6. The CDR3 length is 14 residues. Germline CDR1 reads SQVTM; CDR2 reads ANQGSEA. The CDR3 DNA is TGCAGCGTCAAAGCGGGAGGACTCTACAATGAGCAGTTCTTC. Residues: CSVKAGGLYNEQFF.

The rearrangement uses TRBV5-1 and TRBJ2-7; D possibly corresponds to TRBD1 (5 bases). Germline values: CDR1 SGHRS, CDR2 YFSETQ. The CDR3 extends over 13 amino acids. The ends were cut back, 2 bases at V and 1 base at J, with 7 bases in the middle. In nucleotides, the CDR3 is TGCGCCAGCAGCTTACGACAGTCCTACGAGCAGTACTTC. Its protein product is CASSLRQSYEQYF.

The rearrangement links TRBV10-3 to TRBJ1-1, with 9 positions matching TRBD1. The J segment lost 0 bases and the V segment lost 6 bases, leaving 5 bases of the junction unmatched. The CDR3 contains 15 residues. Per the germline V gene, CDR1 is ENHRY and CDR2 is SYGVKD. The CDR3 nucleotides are TGTGCCATCAGGTCAACAGGGGGCCTGAACACTGAAGCTTTCTTT. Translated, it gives CAIRSTGGLNTEAFF.

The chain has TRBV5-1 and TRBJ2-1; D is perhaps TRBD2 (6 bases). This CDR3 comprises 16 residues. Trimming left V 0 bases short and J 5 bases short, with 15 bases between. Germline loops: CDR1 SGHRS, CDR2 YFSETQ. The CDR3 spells CASSLVSGEGDNEQFF. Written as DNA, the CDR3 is TGCGCCAGCAGCTTGGTGTCGGGAGAAGGGGACAATGAGCAGTTCTTC.

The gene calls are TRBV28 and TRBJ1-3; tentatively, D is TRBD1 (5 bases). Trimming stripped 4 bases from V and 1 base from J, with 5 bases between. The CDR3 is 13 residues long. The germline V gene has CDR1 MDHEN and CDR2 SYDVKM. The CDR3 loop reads CASSSGSGNTIYF. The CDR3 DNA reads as TGTGCCAGCAGTTCAGGGTCTGGAAACACCATATATTTT.

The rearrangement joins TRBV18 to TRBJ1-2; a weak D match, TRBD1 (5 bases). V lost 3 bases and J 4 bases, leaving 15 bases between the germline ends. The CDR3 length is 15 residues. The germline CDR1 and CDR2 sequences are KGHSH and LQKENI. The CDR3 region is CASSPRDASLYGYTF. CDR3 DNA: TGTGCCAGCTCACCTCGGGACGCAAGCCTCTATGGCTACACCTTC.

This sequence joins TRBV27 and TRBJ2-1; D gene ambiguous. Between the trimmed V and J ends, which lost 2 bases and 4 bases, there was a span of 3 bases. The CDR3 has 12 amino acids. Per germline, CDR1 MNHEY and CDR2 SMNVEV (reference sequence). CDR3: CASSLGYNEQFF. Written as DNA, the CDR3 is TGTGCCAGCAGTTTAGGTTACAATGAGCAGTTCTTC.

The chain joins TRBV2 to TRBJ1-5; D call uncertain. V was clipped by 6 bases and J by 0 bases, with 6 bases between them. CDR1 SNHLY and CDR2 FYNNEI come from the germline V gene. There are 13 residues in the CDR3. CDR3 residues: CASRPSSNQPQHF. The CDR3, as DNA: TGTGCCAGCAGACCTAGTAGCAATCAGCCCCAGCATTTT.

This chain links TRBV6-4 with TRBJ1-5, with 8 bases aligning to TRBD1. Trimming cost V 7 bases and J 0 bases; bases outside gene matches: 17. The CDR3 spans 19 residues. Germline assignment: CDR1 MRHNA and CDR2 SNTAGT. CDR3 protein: CASTGDVGRGRYSNQPQHF. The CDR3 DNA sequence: TGTGCCAGCACCGGTGACGTAGGCAGGGGGCGGTATAGCAATCAGCCCCAGCATTTT.

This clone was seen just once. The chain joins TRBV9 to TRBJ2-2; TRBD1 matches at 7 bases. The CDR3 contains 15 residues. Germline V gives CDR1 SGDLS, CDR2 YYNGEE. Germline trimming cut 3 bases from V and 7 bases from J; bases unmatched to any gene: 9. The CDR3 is CASSAITGEYGELFF. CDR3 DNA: TGTGCCAGCAGCGCAATTACAGGGGAGTACGGGGAGCTGTTTTTT. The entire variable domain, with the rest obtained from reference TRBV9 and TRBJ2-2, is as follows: DSGVTQTPKHLITATGQRVTLRCSPRSGDLSVYWYQQSLDQGLQFLIQYYNGEERAKGNILERFSAQQFPDLHSELNLSSLELGDSALYFCASSAITGEYGELFFGEGSRLTVL.

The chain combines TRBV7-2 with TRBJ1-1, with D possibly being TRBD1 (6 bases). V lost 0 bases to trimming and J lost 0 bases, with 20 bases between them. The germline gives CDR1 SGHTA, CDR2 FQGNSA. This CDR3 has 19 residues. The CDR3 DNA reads TGTGCCAGCAGCTTAGCTTTCCCGGGGGCCCTGCCTATGAACACTGAAGCTTTCTTT. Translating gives CASSLAFPGALPMNTEAFF.

The CDR3: CASSIMVVAGGYGYTF. DNA of the CDR3: TGTGCCAGTAGTATCATGGTCGTAGCAGGGGGCTATGGCTACACCTTC. The chain employs TRBV19 and TRBJ1-2; 7 bases align to TRBD1. Unmatched junction bases numbered 11, after V lost 3 bases and J lost 4 bases. Germline CDR1 and CDR2: LNHDA and SQIVND (reference sequence). The CDR3 runs 16 residues. Based on the CDR3 plus reference TRBV19 and TRBJ1-2, the full variable domain is DGGITQSPKYLFRKEGQNVTLSCEQNLNHDAMYWYRQDPGQGLRLIYYSQIVNDFQKGDIAEGYSVSREKKESFPLTVTSAQKNPTAFYLCASSIMVVAGGYGYTFGSGTRLTVV.

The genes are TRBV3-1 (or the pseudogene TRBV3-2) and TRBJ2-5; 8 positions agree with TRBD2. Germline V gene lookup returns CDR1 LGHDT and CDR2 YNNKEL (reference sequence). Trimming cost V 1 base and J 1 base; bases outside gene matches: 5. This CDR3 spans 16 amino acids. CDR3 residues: CASSQASTSAQETQYF. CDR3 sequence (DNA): TGTGCCAGCAGCCAAGCTTCGACTAGCGCCCAAGAGACCCAGTACTTC.

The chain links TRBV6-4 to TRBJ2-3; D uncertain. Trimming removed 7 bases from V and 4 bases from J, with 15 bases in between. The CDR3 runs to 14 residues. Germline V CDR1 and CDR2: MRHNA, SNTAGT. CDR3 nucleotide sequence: TGTGCCAGCAAGTTCGACGGCGTGGCAGATACGCAGTATTTT. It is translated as CASKFDGVADTQYF.

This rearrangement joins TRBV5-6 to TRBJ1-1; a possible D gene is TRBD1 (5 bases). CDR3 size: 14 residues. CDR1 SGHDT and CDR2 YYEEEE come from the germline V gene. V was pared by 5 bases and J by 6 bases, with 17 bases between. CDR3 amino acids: CASRWGGEFAEAFF. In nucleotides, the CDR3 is TGTGCCAGCAGATGGGGGGGAGAGTTCGCTGAAGCTTTCTTT. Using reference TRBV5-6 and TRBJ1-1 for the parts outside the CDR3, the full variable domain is DAGVTQSPTHLIKTRGQQVTLRCSPKSGHDTVSWYQQALGQGPQFIFQYYEEEERQRGNFPDRFSGHQFPNYSSELNVNALLLGDSALYLCASRWGGEFAEAFFGQGTRLTVV.

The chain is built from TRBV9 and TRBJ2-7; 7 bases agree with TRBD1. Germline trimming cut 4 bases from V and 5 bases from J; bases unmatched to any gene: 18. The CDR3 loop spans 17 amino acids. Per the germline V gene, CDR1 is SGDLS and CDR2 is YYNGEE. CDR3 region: CASSPRGLGTVPDEQYF. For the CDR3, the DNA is TGTGCCAGCAGCCCTCGAGGGTTGGGGACAGTCCCCGACGAGCAGTACTTC.

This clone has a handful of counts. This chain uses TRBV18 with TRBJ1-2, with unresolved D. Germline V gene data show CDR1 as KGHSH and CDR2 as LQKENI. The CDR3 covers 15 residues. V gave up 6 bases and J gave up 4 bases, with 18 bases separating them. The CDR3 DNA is TGTGCCAGCTCTGAAGAGTGGCAGCTTACCTATGGCTACACCTTC. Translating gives CASSEEWQLTYGYTF.